Following are 27 T cell receptor beta chains from one sample sequenced in a study of radiation and T cells in renal cell carcinoma. Noted time point: blood 2 weeks post-SBRT. Noted treatment: 15 Gy SBRT to primary tumor, nephrectomy 4 weeks later. The protocol was immunoSEQ multiplex PCR, while the TCRdb copy is restricted to in-frame clones and leaves out a portion. The sample includes around 130,000 clones, around 90% seen only once; the top ten take 5.5% to 6.5%. Specimen: blood, collected from a patient whose treatment included radiotherapy and nephrectomy. All receptors derive from a woman aged 70 to 79 with renal cell carcinoma.

J is TRBJ1-3 and V is TRBV5-6; the match to TRBD1 covers 7 bases. The trim removed 2 bases at V and 1 base at J, leaving 3 bases unmatched. Germline loops: CDR1 SGHDT, CDR2 YYEEEE. This CDR3 comprises 15 residues. The CDR3 loop reads CASSLGRGSGNTIYF. The DNA for the CDR3 is TGTGCCAGCAGCTTAGGCAGGGGGTCTGGAAACACCATATATTTT. Based on the CDR3 plus reference TRBV5-6 and TRBJ1-3, the full variable domain is DAGVTQSPTHLIKTRGQQVTLRCSPKSGHDTVSWYQQALGQGPQFIFQYYEEEERQRGNFPDRFSGHQFPNYSSELNVNALLLGDSALYLCASSLGRGSGNTIYFGEGSWLTVV.

The chain has TRBV4-2 and TRBJ1-1; 8 bases map to TRBD1. There are 17 residues in the CDR3. The ends lost 1 base at V and 4 bases at J; junction bases unmatched: 11. Germline V gives CDR1 LGHNA, CDR2 YNFKEQ. The CDR3: CASSQGRTGRGSTEAFF. CDR3 nucleotides: TGTGCCAGCAGCCAAGGTCGGACAGGGAGGGGTAGCACTGAAGCTTTCTTT.

V gene TRBV11-3 combines with J gene TRBJ2-5; D uncertain. The CDR3 is made up of 17 amino acids. The germline V gene encodes CDR1 SGHNT and CDR2 YENEEA. The V gene lost 5 bases and the J gene lost 5 bases, with 24 bases spanning the gap. This CDR3 reads CASSRAGFAPTTETQYF. In DNA form, the CDR3 reads TGTGCCAGCAGCCGGGCCGGGTTCGCCCCTACAACGGAGACCCAGTACTTC.

V gene TRBV5-1 combines with J gene TRBJ1-1; 7 nucleotides agree with TRBD1. Germline lookup yields CDR1 SGHRS and CDR2 YFSETQ. The V segment lost 2 bases and the J segment 0 bases; nucleotides outside the gene matches: 4. The CDR3 has 15 residues. The CDR3 loop reads CASSLWTGMNTEAFF. Here the CDR3 DNA reads TGCGCCAGCAGCTTATGGACAGGCATGAACACTGAAGCTTTCTTT. Complete variable domain (other parts from reference TRBV5-1 and TRBJ1-1): KAGVTQTPRYLIKTRGQQVTLSCSPISGHRSVSWYQQTPGQGLQFLFEYFSETQRNKGNFPGRFSGRQFSNSRSEMNVSTLELGDSALYLCASSLWTGMNTEAFFGQGTRLTVV.

This sequence joins TRBV7-3 and TRBJ2-3; D unclear. The V gene's germline CDR1 is SGHTA and CDR2 FQGTGA. This CDR3 is 14 amino acids long. Trimming cost V 1 base and J 1 base, with 6 bases left between them. CDR3: CASSLSPGTDTQYF. The CDR3 DNA reads TGTGCCAGCAGCTTAAGTCCGGGCACAGATACGCAGTATTTT.

The rearrangement joins TRBV2 to TRBJ2-6, with a possible D match to TRBD1 (6 bases). CDR3 size: 16 residues. Trimming left V 8 bases short and J 0 bases short, with 14 bases between. The V gene's germline CDR1 is SNHLY and CDR2 FYNNEI. DNA for the CDR3: TGTGCCAGCCTCGAGGGGGTTTTCTCTGGGGCCAACGTCCTGACTTTC. Its translation is CASLEGVFSGANVLTF.

The chain carries TRBV6-6 and TRBJ1-2; D might be TRBD1 (5 bases). The CDR3 loop spans 14 amino acids. Trimming pared 7 bases from V and 8 bases from J, leaving 20 bases between. Germline V lookup: CDR1 MNHNY, CDR2 SVGAGI (reference sequence). The CDR3 region is CASTEGRGRGGYTF. The CDR3 nucleotides are TGTGCCAGCACCGAGGGGCGGGGACGAGGGGGCTACACCTTC.

This chain links TRBV19 with TRBJ1-5; D is uncertain. The CDR3 runs 15 residues. V was shortened by 6 bases and J by 0 bases, with 12 bases between the two germline ends. Germline V gene lookup returns CDR1 LNHDA and CDR2 SQIVND (reference sequence). Here the CDR3 DNA reads TGTGCCAGTAGCCTCGACGGAAATAGCAATCAGCCCCAGCATTTT. Translating it yields CASSLDGNSNQPQHF.

The gene calls are TRBV11-2 and TRBJ2-5; 10 nucleotides agree with TRBD1. The J segment lost 3 bases and the V segment lost 5 bases, leaving 9 bases of the junction unmatched. CDR1 and CDR2 from the germline V gene are SGHAT and FQNNGV. This CDR3 region has 16 residues. This CDR3 reads CASSTLGQGTKETQYF. CDR3 bases: TGTGCCAGCAGCACCCTGGGACAGGGGACTAAAGAGACCCAGTACTTC.

V usage is TRBV10-3 and J usage is TRBJ1-1, with D perhaps matching TRBD1 (6 bases). Germline CDR1 is ENHRY and CDR2 is SYGVKD. The V and J ends lost 0 bases and 5 bases respectively, with 13 bases between them. This CDR3 spans 15 amino acids. DNA for the CDR3: TGTGCCATCAGTGAGTCGCAAGGAGGGGGAACTGAAGCTTTCTTT. Amino acid sequence: CAISESQGGGTEAFF.

The chain combines TRBV19 with TRBJ1-5, with TRBD1 as a possible D gene (5 bases). V lost 3 bases to trimming and J lost 2 bases, with 11 bases between them. This CDR3 comprises 15 residues. CDR1 is LNHDA, CDR2 SQIVND, per germline (reference sequence). The CDR3 here is CASSMGRNRNQPQHF. The CDR3, as DNA: TGTGCCAGTAGTATGGGGCGGAATCGCAATCAGCCCCAGCATTTT.

This clone was seen only once. This chain links TRBV9 with TRBJ2-3; TRBD2 aligns across 10 bases. Germline lookup yields CDR1 SGDLS and CDR2 YYNGEE. J was trimmed by 1 base and V by 4 bases; bases with no gene match: 6. This CDR3 has 16 amino acids. CDR3 sequence: CASSPPGLAGTDTQYF. The CDR3 DNA reads TGTGCCAGCAGCCCCCCCGGACTAGCGGGCACAGATACGCAGTATTTT.

The gene calls are TRBV5-1 and TRBJ1-4; 9 bases match TRBD1. CDR1 is SGHRS and CDR2 is YFSETQ in the germline V gene. The CDR3 length is 14 residues. Losses at the gene ends were 4 bases for V and 6 bases for J; bases not matched to a gene: 4. In nucleotides, the CDR3 is TGCGCCAGCAGCCCGGGACAGGGATATGAAAAACTGTTTTTT. Protein sequence: CASSPGQGYEKLFF.

The chain is built from TRBV27 and TRBJ2-7; D is perhaps TRBD2 (5 bases). The CDR3 is 14 amino acids. V was shortened by 5 bases and J by 0 bases, with 11 bases between the two germline ends. Germline CDR1 reads MNHEY; CDR2 reads SMNVEV (reference sequence). CDR3 nucleotide sequence: TGTGCCAGCAGTGGGAGCAGGCCCTCCTACGAGCAGTACTTC. Its translation is CASSGSRPSYEQYF.

This chain links TRBV18 with TRBJ1-4; D gene ambiguous. Germline V CDR1 and CDR2: KGHSH, LQKENI. Between the trimmed V and J ends, which lost 1 base and 1 base, there was a span of 10 bases. The CDR3 is 16 residues long. CDR3 loop: CASSPHNVETNEKLFF. Written as DNA, the CDR3 is TGTGCCAGCTCACCACATAACGTAGAAACTAATGAAAAACTGTTTTTT.

The chain recombines TRBV2 with TRBJ1-6; 7 nucleotides line up with TRBD1. The CDR3 is 15 amino acids. Germline V CDR1 and CDR2: SNHLY, FYNNEI. J lost 8 bases, V lost 6 bases, and 10 bases had no gene match. The CDR3 spells CASSPRGDSYSPLHF. The CDR3 DNA reads as TGTGCCAGCAGCCCTAGGGGGGACAGTTATTCACCCCTCCACTTT.

The J gene is TRBJ1-5, the V gene TRBV19; a possible D gene is TRBD1 (5 bases). The CDR3 is 15 amino acids. Trimming took off 3 bases at V and 0 bases at J, with 9 bases between the two ends. Looked up from germline, CDR1 is LNHDA and CDR2 is SQIVND (reference sequence). In DNA, the CDR3 is TGTGCCAGTAGTATCGGGGCGATTAGCAATCAGCCCCAGCATTTT. Protein: CASSIGAISNQPQHF.

The V and J genes are TRBV7-2 and TRBJ2-3, with TRBD2 as a possible D gene (5 bases). V lost 6 bases, J lost 2 bases, and 9 bases lay in between. Germline V gene lookup returns CDR1 SGHTA and CDR2 FQGNSA. This CDR3 has 13 residues. The CDR3 DNA reads TGTGCCAGCAGTGGGAGATACACAGATACGCAGTATTTT. It is translated as CASSGRYTDTQYF.

The chain joins TRBV28 to TRBJ1-2; D not certain. V lost 3 bases, J lost 1 base, and 6 bases lay in between. This CDR3 is 13 amino acids long. CDR1 MDHEN and CDR2 SYDVKM come from the germline V gene. Here the CDR3 reads CASSLRVNYGYTF. The DNA of the CDR3 is TGTGCCAGCAGTTTGAGGGTTAACTATGGCTACACCTTC.

This chain uses TRBV28 with TRBJ2-1; the D call may be TRBD1 or TRBD2 (5 bases each). Germline assignment: CDR1 MDHEN and CDR2 SYDVKM. The ends were cut back, 6 bases at V and 4 bases at J, with 16 bases in the middle. This CDR3 is 15 amino acids long. CDR3 bases: TGTGCCAGCAGGACACCGGGACCCCCTTACAATGAGCAGTTCTTC. It is translated as CASRTPGPPYNEQFF.

The V call is TRBV4-1, the J call TRBJ2-1; D unclear. The CDR3 is made up of 14 amino acids. Germline V gene data show CDR1 as MGHRA and CDR2 as YSYEKL. Trimming removed 2 bases from V and 4 bases from J, with 9 bases in between. The CDR3 nucleotides read TGCGCCAGCAGCCAACCAGGCATTTACAATGAGCAGTTCTTC. Its protein is CASSQPGIYNEQFF.

This clone was detected only once. This chain uses TRBV18 with TRBJ1-2; 7 bases match TRBD1. CDR1 is KGHSH, CDR2 LQKENI, per germline. J gave up 4 bases and V 2 bases, and 7 bases lay outside the gene matches. The CDR3 has 15 residues. The CDR3: CASSPSLRGLYGYTF. CDR3 sequence (DNA): TGTGCCAGCTCACCATCGTTGAGGGGGCTCTATGGCTACACCTTC.

This clone has just a few counts. The chain combines TRBV19 with TRBJ2-1; 8 bases agree with TRBD1. This CDR3 has 12 amino acids. V gave up 6 bases and J gave up 9 bases; unmatched junction bases: 4. The germline gives CDR1 LNHDA, CDR2 SQIVND (reference sequence). The CDR3 here is CASSIDRGEQFF. The CDR3, as DNA: TGTGCCAGTAGCATCGACAGGGGTGAGCAGTTCTTC. Together with reference TRBV19 and TRBJ2-1, the CDR3 gives the full variable domain: DGGITQSPKYLFRKEGQNVTLSCEQNLNHDAMYWYRQDPGQGLRLIYYSQIVNDFQKGDIAEGYSVSREKKESFPLTVTSAQKNPTAFYLCASSIDRGEQFFGPGTRLTVL.

The rearrangement links TRBV19 to TRBJ1-1; no definite D call. The CDR3 totals 14 residues. The germline V gene encodes CDR1 LNHDA and CDR2 SQIVND (reference sequence). Trimming took off 4 bases at V and 4 bases at J, with 13 bases between the two ends. The CDR3, as DNA: TGTGCCAGTAGTAAAACAGCGCGCACCACTGAAGCTTTCTTT. It is translated as CASSKTARTTEAFF.

This chain joins TRBV30 and TRBJ1-4, with TRBD1 matching over 7 bases. The germline V gene has CDR1 GTSNPN and CDR2 SVGIG (reference sequence). The CDR3 has 14 amino acids. After removal of 4 bases from V and 4 bases from J, the junction contained 6 bases not matched to a gene. CDR3 in amino acids: CAWTKGAGNEKLFF. CDR3 DNA: TGTGCCTGGACGAAGGGGGCCGGTAATGAAAAACTGTTTTTT. Supplemented by reference TRBV30 and TRBJ1-4, the full variable domain reads SQTIHQWPATLVQPVGSPLSLECTVEGTSNPNLYWYRQAAGRGLQLLFYSVGIGQISSEVPQNLSASRPQDRQFILSSKKLLLSDSGFYLCAWTKGAGNEKLFFGSGTQLSVL.

The chain employs TRBV28 and TRBJ1-1, with D possibly matching TRBD1 (5 bases). CDR1 MDHEN and CDR2 SYDVKM come from the germline V gene. The CDR3 sequence is 13 residues long. Trimming stripped 3 bases from V and 5 bases from J, with 10 bases between. CDR3 protein: CASSFESGTEAFF. The CDR3 nucleotides are TGTGCCAGCAGTTTTGAGTCAGGGACTGAAGCTTTCTTT.

This chain joins TRBV9 and TRBJ2-1, with TRBD2 matching over 14 bases. This CDR3 has 17 residues. V gave up 4 bases and J gave up 7 bases; unmatched junction bases: 10. CDR1 is SGDLS and CDR2 is YYNGEE in the germline V gene. CDR3 DNA: TGTGCCAGCAGCTCCACTTCCGGGACTAGCGGGAGAAATGAGCAGTTCTTC. Its protein product is CASSSTSGTSGRNEQFF.